Listed below are T cell receptor beta chains from one sample, sequenced in a study of regulatory T cells in long-lasting Graves disease. TCRdb fed the multiplex PCR reads into MiXCR, producing one record per CDR3 protein. The sample has 450,000 to 600,000 distinct CDR3 sequences; around 15% are singletons. This same sample was also taken into another study, of T cells in Graves' hyperthyroidism and ophthalmopathy.

Sequenced material: peripheral blood mononuclear cells (PBMCs), taken at new diagnosis, from a patient treated with antithyroid drugs. These receptors were taken from a man between 40 and 49 years old with Graves disease. CDR3s include the opening cysteine and the closing phenylalanine or tryptophan. D genes are given only for firm matches.

J gene | V gene | D gene | CDR3 protein
TRBJ2-5 | TRBV2 | . | CAIRDSGQETQYF
TRBJ2-1 | TRBV2 | . | CASEGYNEQFF
TRBJ2-1 | TRBV29-1 | . | CSVVRVRDNEQFF
TRBJ1-1 | TRBV29-1 | TRBD1 | CSVEVWSRGRITEAFF
TRBJ1-1 | TRBV12-3/TRBV12-4 | TRBD1 | CASSLAFPQGAMNTEAFF
TRBJ1-2 | TRBV12-5 | . | CASGGPDATAFKDGYTF
TRBJ2-5 | TRBV6-1 | . | CASNEVETQYF
TRBJ2-1 | TRBV15 | TRBD2 | CATSSGGRDNEQFF
TRBJ1-5 | TRBV7-9 | . | CASSKGGIDQPQHF
TRBJ2-3 | TRBV11-2 | TRBD2 | CASSYGLAGDSDF
TRBJ2-7 | TRBV12-3/TRBV12-4 | . | CASSLVGSPYEQYF
TRBJ2-3 | TRBV28 | . | CASSFSAPLATDTQYF
TRBJ1-2 | TRBV6-1 | TRBD1 | CASSETQGAGGYTF
TRBJ1-1 | TRBV5-1 | . | CASSLLPGTVNTEAFF